This T cell receptor beta chain emerged from a study of shared clonotypes between healthy human individuals. Across the study: The cohort had two women and a few men, ages 18 to 49.

Naive CD8 cells, CD45RO-negative and positively selected for CCR7, excluded terminally differentiated effector memory CD45RA+ cells. Sequencing was performed with immunoSEQ multiplex PCR; in TCRdb, only in-frame clones are kept and a portion is missing. Of about 2.1 million clones listed, roughly 93% were seen once; the top ten hold about 1.7%. General study results and limits: Limited genetic and exposure-history diversity came from having few donors.

Germline lookup yields CDR1 SGHRS and CDR2 YFSETQ. V dropped 1 base and J dropped 2 bases, with 11 bases sitting between them. The CDR3 is 15 residues long. This clone showed up just once. Its matching antigen is unknown. The TCR comes from a man between 18 and 35 years old in good health. Some clones in this sample may be carry-over from other donors' samples. The sequenced sample was naive CD8+ T cells from PBMCs. The V gene is TRBV5-1, the J gene TRBJ2-3; maybe TRBD2 (5 bases). CDR3 sequence: CASSLYAGLTDTQYF. CDR3 sequence (DNA): TGCGCCAGCAGCTTGTATGCGGGTCTCACAGATACGCAGTATTTT.